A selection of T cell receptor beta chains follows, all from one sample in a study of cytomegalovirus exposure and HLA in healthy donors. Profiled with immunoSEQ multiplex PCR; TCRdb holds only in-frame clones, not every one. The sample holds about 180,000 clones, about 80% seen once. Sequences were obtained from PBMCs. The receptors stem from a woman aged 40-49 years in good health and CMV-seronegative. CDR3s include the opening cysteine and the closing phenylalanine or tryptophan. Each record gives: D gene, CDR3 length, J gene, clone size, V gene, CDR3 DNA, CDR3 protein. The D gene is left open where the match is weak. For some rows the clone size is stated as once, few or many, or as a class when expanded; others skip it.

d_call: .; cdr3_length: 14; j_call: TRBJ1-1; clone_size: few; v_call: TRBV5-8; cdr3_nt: TGTGCCAGCAGCCTTGCTGGCACGAACACTGAAGCTTTCTTT; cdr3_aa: CASSLAGTNTEAFF
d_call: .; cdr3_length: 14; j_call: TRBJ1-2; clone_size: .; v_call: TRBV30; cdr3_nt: TGTGCCTGTCGCTGGGAGGTGGGAGACTATGGCTACACCTTC; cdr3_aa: CACRWEVGDYGYTF
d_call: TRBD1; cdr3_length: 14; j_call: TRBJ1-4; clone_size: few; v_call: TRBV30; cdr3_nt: TGTGCTTACGGGACAGGGGGCGGTAATGAAAAACTGTTTTTT; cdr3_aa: CAYGTGGGNEKLFF
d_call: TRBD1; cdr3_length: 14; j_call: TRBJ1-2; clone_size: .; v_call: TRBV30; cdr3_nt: TGTGCCTGGAGTAGGGACAGGGGGCCTTATGGCTACACCTTC; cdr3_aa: CAWSRDRGPYGYTF
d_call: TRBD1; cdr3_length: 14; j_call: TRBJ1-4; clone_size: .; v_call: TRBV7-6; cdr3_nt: TGTGCCAGCAGCTTGGGGACAGGGAGTGAAAAACTGTTTTTT; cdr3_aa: CASSLGTGSEKLFF
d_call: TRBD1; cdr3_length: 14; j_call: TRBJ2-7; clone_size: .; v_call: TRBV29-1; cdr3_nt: TGCAGCGTTGCCCTGACAGGGAGCTCCTACGAGCAGTACTTC; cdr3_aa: CSVALTGSSYEQYF
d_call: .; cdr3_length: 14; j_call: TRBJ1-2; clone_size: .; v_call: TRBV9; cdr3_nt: TGTGCCAGCAGCCCCCGCAGGGGTAGGTATGGCTACACCTTC; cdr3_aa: CASSPRRGRYGYTF
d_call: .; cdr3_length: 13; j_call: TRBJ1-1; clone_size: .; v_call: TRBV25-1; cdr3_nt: TGTGCCAGCAGCTCAACCAGCGCGGTCAAAGCTTTCTTT; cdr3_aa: CASSSTSAVKAFF
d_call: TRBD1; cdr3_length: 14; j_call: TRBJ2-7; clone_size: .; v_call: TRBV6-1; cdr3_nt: TGTGCCAGCAGTGTCGGGACAGGGGGCGGAGAGCAGTACTTC; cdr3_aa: CASSVGTGGGEQYF
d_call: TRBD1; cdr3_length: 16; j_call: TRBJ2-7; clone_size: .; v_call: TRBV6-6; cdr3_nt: TGTGCCAGCAGTTCCTGGGGACAGGGGGCAAGTAACGAGCAGTACTTC; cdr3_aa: CASSSWGQGASNEQYF
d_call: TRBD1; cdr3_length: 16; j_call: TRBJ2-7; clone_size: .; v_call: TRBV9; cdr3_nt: TGTGCCAGCAGCGTAGCGGACAGGGGGCTCCCCTACGAGCAGTACTTC; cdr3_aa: CASSVADRGLPYEQYF
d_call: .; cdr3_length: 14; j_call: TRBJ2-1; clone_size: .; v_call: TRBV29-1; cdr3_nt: TGCAGCGTTGACCCCGGGGGGCTCTACAATGAGCAGTTCTTC; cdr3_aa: CSVDPGGLYNEQFF
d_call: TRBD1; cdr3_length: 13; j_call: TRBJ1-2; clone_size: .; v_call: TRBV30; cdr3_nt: TGTGCCTGGAGCTGGGACAGGGGATCTGGCTACACCTTC; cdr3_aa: CAWSWDRGSGYTF
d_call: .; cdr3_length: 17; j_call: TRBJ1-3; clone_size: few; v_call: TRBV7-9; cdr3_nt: TGTGCCAGCAGCTCCCCCGCGACAGGACCCTCTGGAAACACCATATATTTT; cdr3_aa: CASSSPATGPSGNTIYF
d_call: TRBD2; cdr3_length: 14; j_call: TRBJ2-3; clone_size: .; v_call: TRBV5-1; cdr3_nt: TGCGCCAGCAGCGGGGGGGACTCCACAGATACGCAGTATTTT; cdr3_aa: CASSGGDSTDTQYF